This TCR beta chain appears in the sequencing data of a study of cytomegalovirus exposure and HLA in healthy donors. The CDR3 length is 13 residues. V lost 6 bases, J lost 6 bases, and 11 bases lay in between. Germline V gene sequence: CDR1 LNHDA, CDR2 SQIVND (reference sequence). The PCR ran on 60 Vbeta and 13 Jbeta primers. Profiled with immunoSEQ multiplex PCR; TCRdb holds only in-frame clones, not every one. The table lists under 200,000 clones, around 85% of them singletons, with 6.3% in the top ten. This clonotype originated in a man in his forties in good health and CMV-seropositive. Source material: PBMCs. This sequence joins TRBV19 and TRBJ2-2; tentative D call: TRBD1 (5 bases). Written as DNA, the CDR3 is TGTGCCAGTAGGGGAACAGGTCCCGGGGAGCTGTTTTTT. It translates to CASRGTGPGELFF.